This entry lists 16 T cell receptor beta chains sequenced from one sample in a study of T cells in Graves' hyperthyroidism and ophthalmopathy (dated by TCRdb to between 2017 and 2020). Library construction relied on multiplex PCR. Data came from an Illumina HiSeq 2000. The TCR beta CDR3 regions were amplified from the RNA transcripts. The TCR CDR3 was subjected to a first round of RT-PCR using the HTBI primer set and the Qiagen OneStep RT-PCR kit. TCRdb passed the public sequencing reads through fastp at Q25 and MiXCR, retaining productive beta sequences. CDR3 protein sequences are deduplicated, and each keeps its most common genes and DNA. The sample includes under 350,000 distinct CDR3 sequences, with roughly 18% observed a single time. Around 47% of the sample is held by the ten biggest clonotypes. What was sequenced was blood. The receptors derive from a woman aged 50 to 65 with Graves' hyperthyroidism.

This clonotype was detected many times. This chain joins TRBV10-3 and TRBJ2-5; tentatively, D is TRBD1 (6 bases). Trimming removed 0 bases at V and 4 bases at J, with 9 bases between. The CDR3 sequence is 14 residues long. Germline V gene lookup returns CDR1 ENHRY and CDR2 SYGVKD. Written as DNA, the CDR3 is TGTGCCATCAGTGAGTCAGAAGGGGGAGAGACCCAGTACTTC. This codes for CAISESEGGETQYF.

This clonotype was observed at least ten times. The chain couples TRBV5-1 to TRBJ1-1; tentative D call: TRBD1 (5 bases). V lost 4 bases, J lost 1 base, and 17 bases lay in between. This CDR3 comprises 16 residues. CDR1 is SGHRS and CDR2 is YFSETQ in the germline V gene. This CDR3 reads CASSPNGPGGNTEAFF. The CDR3 nucleotides read TGCGCCAGCAGCCCAAATGGGCCCGGGGGGAACACTGAAGCTTTCTTT.

This clonotype was seen many times. The chain carries TRBV2 and TRBJ2-5, with 8 bases that match TRBD2. The CDR3 is 14 residues long. The germline V gene has CDR1 SNHLY and CDR2 FYNNEI. The V gene end was trimmed by 11 bases and the J gene end by 2 bases; junction bases not matched to a gene: 10. CDR3 sequence (DNA): TGTGCCGCGGGGGGACCCCCGGGGCAAGAGACCCAGTACTTC. This translates into CAAGGPPGQETQYF.

This clonotype was picked up one time. This rearrangement joins TRBV6-5 to TRBJ1-3; no clear D gene. V dropped 2 bases and J dropped 2 bases, with 7 bases sitting between them. CDR3 length equals 14 residues. The V gene's germline CDR1 is MNHEY and CDR2 SVGAGI. The CDR3 sequence is CASSYGAAGNTIYF. For the CDR3, the DNA is TGTGCCAGCAGTTACGGCGCAGCTGGAAACACCATATATTTT.

The chain has TRBV7-9 and TRBJ2-4; D not certain. V shed 2 bases and J shed 7 bases, with 12 bases lying between them. The CDR3 totals 14 residues. CDR1 and CDR2 (germline): SEHNR, FQNEAQ (reference sequence). CDR3 bases: TGTGCCAGCAGCTTAAATAGAGTAGCCAACATTCAGTACTTC. Translating it yields CASSLNRVANIQYF.

A few counts support this clonotype. The chain combines TRBV10-3 with TRBJ1-3; D is ambiguous. Trimming pared 6 bases from V and 4 bases from J, leaving 22 bases between. The germline V gene has CDR1 ENHRY and CDR2 SYGVKD. This CDR3 is 17 amino acids long. DNA of the CDR3: TGTGCCATCAGCGTTAGACCGGGAGGCGAGACGGGAAACACCATATATTTT. Its protein product is CAISVRPGGETGNTIYF.

This clonotype has only a few counts. V gene TRBV6-1 combines with J gene TRBJ1-4, with D unresolved. Germline values: CDR1 MNHNS, CDR2 SASEGT. The CDR3 length is 14 residues. V lost 6 bases and J 1 base, leaving 9 bases between the germline ends. The CDR3 protein is CASRSDGTNEKLFF. As DNA, the CDR3 is TGTGCCAGCAGGTCAGACGGAACTAATGAAAAACTGTTTTTT.

The chain recombines TRBV27 with TRBJ1-2; 8 bases are shared with TRBD1. The trim removed 3 bases at V and 7 bases at J, leaving 7 bases unmatched. The germline CDR1 and CDR2 sequences are MNHEY and SMNVEV (reference sequence). CDR3 length: 14 amino acids. CDR3 DNA: TGTGCCAGCAGTTTGGGGCAGGGGGCTCGTGGCTACACCTTC. This sequence encodes CASSLGQGARGYTF.

The rearrangement uses TRBV6-1 and TRBJ2-3, with 13 bases lining up with TRBD2. This CDR3 has 16 residues. Looked up from germline, CDR1 is MNHNS and CDR2 is SASEGT. The ends lost 4 bases at V and 3 bases at J; junction bases unmatched: 4. CDR3 sequence: CASSATSGGSTDTQYF. CDR3 sequence (DNA): TGTGCCAGCAGTGCGACTAGCGGGGGGAGTACAGATACGCAGTATTTT.

On this clonotype itself: A read error may explain this, as a much larger clone is one base away. The rearrangement uses TRBV12-3 or TRBV12-4 and TRBJ1-1; 8 positions agree with TRBD1. CDR3 length: 16 amino acids. V trimming: 8 bases; J trimming: 12 bases; junction bases outside the gene matches: 23. CDR3 nucleotide sequence: TGTGCCAGCGAGAAGACGAGAGGGACAGGTCGTGGTGTGTCTTTCTTT. This gives the protein CASEKTRGTGRGVSFF.

The chain links TRBV7-9 to TRBJ2-5, with TRBD2 as a possible D gene (5 bases). Germline-derived CDR1 and CDR2 are SEHNR and FQNEAQ (reference sequence). Trimming took off 5 bases at V and 4 bases at J, with 14 bases between the two ends. The CDR3 is made up of 14 amino acids. The CDR3 DNA follows: TGTGCCAGCAGCCGATTCGGGGATGGAGAGACCCAGTACTTC. Translation: CASSRFGDGETQYF. The variable domain in full, with the rest retrieved from reference TRBV7-9 and TRBJ2-5, is DTGVSQNPRHKITKRGQNVTFRCDPISEHNRLYWYRQTLGQGPEFLTYFQNEAQLEKSRLLSDRFSAERPKGSFSTLEIQRTEQGDSAMYLCASSRFGDGETQYFGPGTRLLVL.

This clonotype came up a few times. This sequence joins TRBV15 and TRBJ2-1; D is unclear. CDR1 and CDR2 from the germline V gene are LNHNV and YYDKDF (reference sequence). V was pared by 4 bases and J by 7 bases, with 11 bases between. This CDR3 is 13 amino acids long. The CDR3 spells CATSINSGNEQFF. The CDR3 region has the DNA TGTGCCACCAGCATTAACAGTGGGAATGAGCAGTTCTTC.

This clonotype was detected only a few times. The chain recombines TRBV20-1 with TRBJ1-2; D remains unclear. The CDR3 is 13 amino acids. Trimming stripped 0 bases from V and 6 bases from J, with 11 bases between. The germline gives CDR1 DFQATT, CDR2 SNEGSKA (reference sequence). Here the CDR3 reads CSARDPFVHGYTF. CDR3 sequence (DNA): TGCAGTGCTAGAGATCCCTTTGTACATGGCTACACCTTC.

A word on this clonotype: Because the CDR3 is missing its conserved closing phenylalanine or tryptophan, this is likely a read error. The CDR3 spells CASSLTVGAGTGELFL. CDR3 nucleotide sequence: TGTGCCAGCAGCCTTACGGTTGGGGCCGGCACCGGGGAGCTGTTTCTT. The V and J genes are TRBV2 and TRBJ2-2, with a weak D call TRBD1 (5 bases). The V gene's germline CDR1 is SNHLY and CDR2 FYNNEI. V was shortened by 6 bases and J by 4 bases, with 18 bases between the two germline ends. This CDR3 has 16 amino acids.

V gene TRBV28 combines with J gene TRBJ2-4; D possibly uses TRBD1 or TRBD2 (6 bases each). Trimming left V 3 bases short and J 11 bases short, with 17 bases between. CDR1 is MDHEN and CDR2 is SYDVKM in the germline V gene. CDR3 length: 14 residues. The CDR3 DNA follows: TGTGCCAGCAGTTTCGGAGGAGGGGGGAAAGTTCAGTACTTC. This sequence encodes CASSFGGGGKVQYF. The full variable domain, with the rest looked up from reference TRBV28 and TRBJ2-4, is DVKVTQSSRYLVKRTGEKVFLECVQDMDHENMFWYRQDPGLGLRLIYFSYDVKMKEKGDIPEGYSVSREKKERFSLILESASTNQTSMYLCASSFGGGGKVQYFGAGTRLSVL.

This clonotype was detected only a few times. This could be a read error, since a much larger clone is one nucleotide away. The chain has TRBV2 and TRBJ1-1; possible D gene TRBD1, 5 bases. V was pared by 3 bases and J by 0 bases, with 17 bases between. Germline assignment: CDR1 SNHLY and CDR2 FYNNEI. The CDR3 is 17 residues long. CDR3 DNA sequence: TGTGCCAGCAGTGAGCGGTGGGGGGGGACCTTGAACACTGAAGCTTTCTTT. Encoded protein: CASSERWGGTLNTEAFF.